The TCR beta chain described here comes from a study of blood T cell repertoires in COVID-19 (dated by TCRdb to 2019 to 2021). For context, the study as a whole: Samples from collaborators originated in the United States, Italy and Spain and spanned both the acute and convalescent phases of COVID-19. The material from the prospective study consisted of cDNA or gDNA derived from T cells, B-cell-depleted T cells, or PBMCs. Deeply sampled blood TCRbeta repertoires from subjects exposed to, actively infected with, or recovered from COVID-19 were included in the dataset. The repertoires were released in a freely available public database meant as a resource for research on the immune response to SARS-CoV-2. Samples were obtained from the ongoing ImmuneRACE study (first 160 participants) and from 1,254 subjects provided by 6 global collaborators. Sample metadata almost always included a de-identified subject ID, COVID-19 status, age in years and sex. HLA class I and class II types, where available, came from metadata supplied by the sample provider rather than from assay-based typing. Results and caveats for the whole study, not just this receptor: The quantity of clinical and demographic metadata differed by source and by participant and was supplied without curation.

This clone appeared a single time. Its antigen remains unidentified. No qualities accompany the bases; no much larger clone lies one base away. Whole blood was collected in K2EDTA tubes by collaborating institutions according to the institutions' own protocols. For TCRbeta analysis, collaborator samples were shipped as frozen whole blood, as isolated PBMCs, or as DNA extracted from either sample type. CDR1 and CDR2 were assigned from the germline V gene (reference sequence) as LNHNV and YYDKDF. V is shortened by 0 bases, J by 4 bases, and the region joining them spans 15 bases. Reading from cysteine to phenylalanine, the CDR3 counts 17 amino acids. Just CDR3 DNA is preserved here, 51 bases in frame from base 1. TCRbeta CDR3 regions were amplified from genomic DNA using the immunoSEQ Assay, a bias-controlled multiplex PCR. The study's own analysis went as follows. The number of nucleated cells in each sample was estimated by amplification of reference gene primers within the assay. Sequence reads were collapsed and filtered to measure the absolute abundance of every unique TCRbeta CDR3 rearrangement. For each sample, productive Simpson clonality was calculated by taking the square root of Simpson's diversity index across productive rearrangements. TCRdb took this table from immuneACCESS and kept in-frame rearrangements with V and J called. Such tables lack part of the clones; where checked against another copy, unresolved V genes explain under half of the gap, and the rest is unexplained. From that table come the V and J calls and clone size; the DNA was used to work out D and trimming. The sample table lists about 130,000 clones, about 81% of them with a count of one. The ten largest clones add up to 3.8% of the sample.

The sample consisted of peripheral blood. The chain uses TRBV15 and TRBJ2-2; TRBD2 might be the D gene, on 5 matching bases. The receptor was isolated from a woman between 50 and 59 years old with acute or convalescent COVID-19. The DNA sequence is given as TGTGCCACCAGCAGAGATCAGGAGGTTCTGAGCACCGGGGAGCTGTTTTTT. Its product reads: CATSRDQEVLSTGELFF.